This entry concerns a single T cell receptor (beta chain). Its target antigen remains unknown. The input lacks base qualities; no much larger clone sits a single base away. Five hundred nanograms of biopsy DNA per sample were submitted for commercial TCRB immunosequencing. A two-step, amplification bias-controlled multiplex PCR was used by Adaptive Biotechnology to amplify CDR3 regions from genomic DNA. In the first PCR, primers covered every V and J gene segment, and in the second PCR, barcodes and Illumina adapters were added. CDR3 libraries were sequenced on an Illumina instrument. On the authors' methods: Analysis combined the vendor-provided pipelines with custom analysis of raw data in R/Bioconductor under R version 3.3.0. Clonality, which ranges from 0 to 1, was calculated as the inverse of the normalised Shannon entropy across all productive clones. High-frequency clones were defined as the share of the repertoire occupied by the top 100 clones, with only clones passing a 95% confidence test being retained. The Simpson index measured repertoire diversity, and the Morisita-Horn index measured overlap between samples. The table was pulled from immuneACCESS by TCRdb, which kept in-frame rearrangements only. Such tables lose some clones; where checked, under half of the loss comes from unresolved V genes, and the rest has no known cause. That table supplies the V and J calls and clone size; D and trimming were determined from the DNA. The sample table shows 8,200 or so clones, and around four fifths are seen once. The top ten clonotypes cover 8.4% of the sample.

This sample was taken from a study of T cell repertoires in ileal Crohn's disease (dated by TCRdb to the late 2010s). Notes on the research overall: Median disease duration was around eight years, and around a third of patients were identified as active smokers at the time of surgery. Every patient underwent surgery because of a complication, which was stricturing disease in around 61% and penetrating disease in roughly 39%. TCR repertoire analysis was done in a few dozen Crohn's disease patients from a prospective multicentre cohort. A Rutgeerts score higher than i0 was the definition used for endoscopic postoperative recurrence. A total of around 150 mucosal samples from some 50 patients were sequenced, collected from several sites on the surgical specimen as well as at postoperative endoscopy. About half of the patients received postoperative therapy: about a dozen received thiopurines and some 20 received anti-TNF agents. Running in parallel with the study was a multicentre cohort set up to find predictors of early endoscopic recurrence following ileocolonic resection.

Adults with ileal or ileocolonic Crohn's disease for whom ileocolonic resection was indicated were considered eligible. Whole ileal mucosal biopsies were kept frozen at -80 degrees C prior to DNA extraction. A TRizol-based method was used to extract genomic DNA from the frozen whole biopsies, and the DNA was quantified with a NanoDrop 2000 spectrophotometer. What the study reported, not specific to this receptor: Compared with CD4 T cells, sorted CD8 T cells contained more high-frequency clones, which suggests that the mucosal expansions were mostly CD8. Higher percentages of high-frequency clones at the time of surgery were linked to endoscopic recurrence, and every patient with clonality above 26.8% (18/57) had recurrence. Mucosal CD4 and CD8 T cells were sorted and sequenced only in a subgroup of patients, the size of which was not stated. A significantly higher proportion of clonal expansions was observed in active smokers at surgery than in non-smokers (about 25% vs 20%, p=0.02).

What was sequenced was ileal tissue. The sequence derives from an adult with Crohn's disease.

The CDR3 in this case is CASSLSYGQTYEQYF. Read as DNA, the sequence is TGTGCCAGTAGTTTATCATATGGACAGACCTACGAGCAGTACTTC. The chain was built from TRBV19 and TRBJ2-7; tentative D gene TRBD1, with 6 bases matching. Including the terminal cysteine and phenylalanine, the CDR3 comprises 15 residues. Solely the CDR3 DNA is kept, with 45 bases framed from the first base. V and J are truncated by 5 bases and 2 bases respectively, leaving an intervening sequence of 16 bases. Reading the germline V gene (reference sequence) gives CDR1 LNHDA and CDR2 SQIVND.